The 25 T cell receptor beta chains in this list originate from one sample, sequenced in a study of shared clonotypes between healthy human individuals. The table came from immunoSEQ multiplex PCR; TCRdb's copy has only in-frame clones and leaves some out. Among 780,000 or so clones, 55% to 80% were seen once, and the ten largest hold about 1.8%. The specimen was memory CD4+ T cells sorted from blood. Sample subset: CD45RA-negative fraction. The receptors here all came from a woman in her twenties or thirties in good health.

The chain combines TRBV11-2 with TRBJ2-3, with 10 nucleotides matching TRBD1. The CDR3 has 17 residues. CDR1 is SGHAT and CDR2 is FQNNGV in the germline V gene. V gave up 5 bases and J gave up 6 bases; unmatched junction bases: 14. The CDR3 loop reads CASSPNRRQGARDTQYF. The CDR3, as DNA: TGTGCCAGCAGCCCCAATAGACGACAGGGGGCGAGGGATACGCAGTATTTT.

The sample holds many counts of this clone. The missing conserved phenylalanine or tryptophan at the end of this CDR3 makes a read error likely. Because the CDR3's place on the DNA is in doubt, the DNA is left out and the CDR3 is given as listed by TCRdb. The rearrangement links TRBV2 to TRBJ2-3; TRBD1 is the table's D call and was not checked against the DNA. The CDR3 spans 12 amino acids, including both terminal residues. Germline V gene lookup returns CDR1 SNHLY and CDR2 FYNNEI. This chain's CDR3 is CASSETRDRVGL.

Only one count was recorded for this clone. V usage is TRBV2 and J usage is TRBJ1-5; D is unresolved. V gave up 4 bases and J gave up 4 bases, with 8 bases separating them. Per germline, CDR1 SNHLY and CDR2 FYNNEI. The CDR3 contains 13 residues. The CDR3 sequence: CASSGGINQPQHF. In nucleotides, the CDR3 is TGTGCCAGCAGTGGAGGGATTAATCAGCCCCAGCATTTT.

This clone was seen at least ten times. The chain recombines TRBV5-4 with TRBJ2-1; D uncertain. The CDR3 extends over 15 amino acids. The V gene lost 7 bases and the J gene lost 0 bases, with 14 bases spanning the gap. Germline V gene lookup returns CDR1 SGHNT and CDR2 YYREEE (reference sequence). The CDR3 region is CASSPSTISYNEQFF. CDR3 sequence (DNA): TGTGCCAGCTCCCCCTCAACAATCTCCTACAATGAGCAGTTCTTC.

The chain couples TRBV10-3 to TRBJ1-5; D uncertain. CDR3 size: 17 residues. V was pared by 3 bases and J by 4 bases, with 19 bases between. Germline CDR1 is ENHRY and CDR2 is SYGVKD. The CDR3 DNA follows: TGTGCCATCAGTGATCAAGCGGGGAGTGGAGTTAATCAGCCCCAGCATTTT. Its translation is CAISDQAGSGVNQPQHF.

J is TRBJ1-1 and V is TRBV30; no definite D call. Trimming removed 3 bases from V and 3 bases from J, with 11 bases in between. The germline V gene has CDR1 GTSNPN and CDR2 SVGIG (reference sequence). The CDR3 runs 13 residues. The CDR3 DNA follows: TGTGCCTGGAGGAGGGTTTGGTACACTGAAGCTTTCTTT. It encodes CAWRRVWYTEAFF.

The chain couples TRBV27 to TRBJ1-2; D possibly corresponds to TRBD1 (6 bases). The germline V gene encodes CDR1 MNHEY and CDR2 SMNVEV (reference sequence). V lost 8 bases and J 8 bases, leaving 15 bases between the germline ends. This CDR3 region has 12 residues. The CDR3 reads CASRNRERGYTF. CDR3 bases: TGTGCCAGCCGGAACAGGGAGAGGGGCTACACCTTC.

The sample holds many counts of this clone. The sample has other DNA sequences that encode this CDR3 too. V and J are TRBV5-4 and TRBJ2-5; the match to TRBD2 covers 12 bases. The germline V gene encodes CDR1 SGHNT and CDR2 YYREEE (reference sequence). Losses at the gene ends were 7 bases for V and 5 bases for J; bases not matched to a gene: 9. The CDR3 sequence is 15 residues long. Written as DNA, the CDR3 is TGTGCCAGCGGTCTAGCGGGAGGGCCGGGGGAGACCCAGTACTTC. As protein: CASGLAGGPGETQYF.

There are a few counts of this clone. The chain combines TRBV4-1 with TRBJ2-7; 12 bases are shared with TRBD2. This CDR3 comprises 17 residues. Germline lookup yields CDR1 MGHRA and CDR2 YSYEKL. The V segment lost 3 bases and the J segment 5 bases; nucleotides outside the gene matches: 11. This CDR3 reads CASSHLPASGRAHEQYF. The CDR3 DNA sequence: TGCGCCAGCAGCCATCTCCCCGCTAGCGGGAGGGCCCACGAGCAGTACTTC.

The gene calls are TRBV5-1 and TRBJ1-4; D perhaps matches TRBD1 (5 bases). CDR1 is SGHRS and CDR2 is YFSETQ in the germline V gene. This CDR3 comprises 16 residues. Trimming removed 0 bases at V and 4 bases at J, with 13 bases between. For the CDR3, the DNA is TGCGCCAGCAGCTTGGGCAGGGCGAATAATAATGAAAAACTGTTTTTT. The encoded protein is CASSLGRANNNEKLFF.

V and J are TRBV2 and TRBJ2-2; tentative D call: TRBD2 (6 bases). Germline V lookup: CDR1 SNHLY, CDR2 FYNNEI. The CDR3 extends over 16 amino acids. The V and J ends lost 4 bases and 4 bases respectively, with 16 bases between them. This CDR3 reads CASSGLGGLATGELFF. DNA of the CDR3: TGTGCCAGCAGTGGTTTAGGAGGGCTAGCCACCGGGGAGCTGTTTTTT.

The gene calls are TRBV18 and TRBJ2-1, with a tentative D call TRBD2 (6 bases). This CDR3 has 15 amino acids. From germline, CDR1 is KGHSH and CDR2 LQKENI. V lost 1 base and J 7 bases, leaving 14 bases between the germline ends. The CDR3 loop reads CASSPQRERLNEQFF. Here the CDR3 DNA reads TGTGCCAGCTCACCACAACGGGAGAGGTTAAATGAGCAGTTCTTC. Using reference TRBV18 and TRBJ2-1 for the parts outside the CDR3, the full variable domain is NAGVMQNPRHLVRRRGQEARLRCSPMKGHSHVYWYRQLPEEGLKFMVYLQKENIIDESGMPKERFSAEFPKEGPSILRIQQVVRGDSAAYFCASSPQRERLNEQFFGPGTRLTVL.

This clone was recorded only once. This chain connects TRBV6-6 to TRBJ2-3, with 8 bases identical to TRBD2. The germline gives CDR1 MNHNY, CDR2 SVGAGI (reference sequence). The V segment lost 6 bases and the J segment 4 bases; nucleotides outside the gene matches: 6. The CDR3 length is 14 residues. CDR3 bases: TGTGCCAGCAGGTCACTAGCGGTGGCAGATACGCAGTATTTT. This codes for CASRSLAVADTQYF.

The J gene is TRBJ1-2, the V gene TRBV27; no reliable D call. The CDR3 length is 12 residues. With 7 bases removed from V and 4 bases from J, the gap between germline ends came to 10 bases. Germline V gene lookup returns CDR1 MNHEY and CDR2 SMNVEV (reference sequence). This CDR3 reads CASTPTPYGYTF. As DNA, the CDR3 is TGTGCCAGCACCCCAACCCCCTATGGCTACACCTTC.

The V and J genes are TRBV5-6 and TRBJ1-5; 8 bases fit TRBD1. V gave up 3 bases and J gave up 7 bases; unmatched junction bases: 6. CDR1 is SGHDT, CDR2 YYEEEE, per germline. CDR3 size: 14 residues. CDR3 bases: TGTGCCAGCAGCTCGGGACAGGCGGAGCAGCCCCAGCATTTT. Protein product: CASSSGQAEQPQHF. The variable domain in full, completed from reference TRBV5-6 and TRBJ1-5, reads DAGVTQSPTHLIKTRGQQVTLRCSPKSGHDTVSWYQQALGQGPQFIFQYYEEEERQRGNFPDRFSGHQFPNYSSELNVNALLLGDSALYLCASSSGQAEQPQHFGDGTRLSIL.

CDR3 in amino acids: CASSLYEQYF. CDR3 in DNA: TGTGCCAGCAGCTTATACGAGCAGTACTTC. The genes are TRBV5-5 and TRBJ2-7; D is unresolved. Germline V gene sequence: CDR1 SGHKS, CDR2 YYEKEE (reference sequence). The V and J ends lost 2 bases and 4 bases respectively, with 1 base between them. CDR3 size: 10 residues.

The J gene is TRBJ1-5, the V gene TRBV27, with D perhaps TRBD1 (6 bases). This CDR3 contains 15 residues. The ends were cut back, 6 bases at V and 3 bases at J, with 15 bases in the middle. The germline CDR1 and CDR2 sequences are MNHEY and SMNVEV (reference sequence). The CDR3 loop reads CASSTMSGVNQPQHF. The CDR3 nucleotides are TGTGCCAGCAGCACTATGTCAGGGGTCAATCAGCCCCAGCATTTT.

This chain uses TRBV5-1 with TRBJ2-6, with TRBD1 matching 9 bases. Trimming at V came to 4 bases and at J to 4 bases, leaving 15 bases not matched to a gene. The CDR3 consists of 19 residues. Germline V gene sequence: CDR1 SGHRS, CDR2 YFSETQ. The CDR3 sequence is CASSGGPGQGAFGANVLTF. The CDR3 DNA is TGCGCCAGCAGCGGGGGCCCGGGACAGGGAGCGTTCGGGGCCAACGTCCTGACTTTC.

V usage is TRBV28 and J usage is TRBJ2-7; D uncertain. CDR1 and CDR2 from the germline V gene are MDHEN and SYDVKM. V was shortened by 7 bases and J by 4 bases, with 14 bases between the two germline ends. The CDR3 is made up of 13 amino acids. This CDR3 is CASTTGSAYEQYF. The CDR3 DNA reads as TGTGCCAGCACCACCGGCAGCGCATACGAGCAGTACTTC.

This clone was seen once. The CDR3 region has the DNA TGTGCCAGCAGCTTAGGGGGGAAAGGCAATCAGCCCCAGCATTTT. Translating gives CASSLGGKGNQPQHF. This sequence joins TRBV11-1 and TRBJ1-5; possible D gene TRBD1, 5 bases. CDR1 is SGHAT, CDR2 FQDESV, per germline (reference sequence). The CDR3 sequence is 15 residues long. Trimming removed 1 base at V and 2 bases at J, with 9 bases between. The variable domain in full, completed from reference TRBV11-1 and TRBJ1-5, reads EAEVAQSPRYKITEKSQAVAFWCDPISGHATLYWYRQILGQGPELLVQFQDESVVDDSQLPKDRFSAERLKGVDSTLKIQPAELGDSAMYLCASSLGGKGNQPQHFGDGTRLSIL.

This rearrangement joins TRBV6-1 to TRBJ2-6, with 8 bases that match TRBD1. V trimming: 1 base; J trimming: 13 bases; junction bases outside the gene matches: 9. The germline gives CDR1 MNHNS, CDR2 SASEGT. CDR3 size: 15 residues. CDR3 sequence (DNA): TGTGCCAGCAGTGAAGGTCCCCCAGGGGGCTATGTCCTGACTTTC. Translation: CASSEGPPGGYVLTF.

The V call is TRBV10-3, the J call TRBJ2-1, with 11 bases lining up with TRBD2. The J segment lost 6 bases and the V segment lost 6 bases, leaving 4 bases of the junction unmatched. The CDR3 is 14 amino acids. Germline assignment: CDR1 ENHRY and CDR2 SYGVKD. The chain's CDR3 is CAISTSGSPNEQFF. CDR3 in DNA: TGTGCCATCAGCACTAGCGGGAGCCCCAATGAGCAGTTCTTC.

The chain uses TRBV10-3 and TRBJ1-1; 7 bases are a match to TRBD1. V lost 2 bases to trimming and J lost 0 bases; unmatched junction nucleotides: 3. The CDR3 runs 15 residues. Looked up from germline, CDR1 is ENHRY and CDR2 is SYGVKD. Here the CDR3 DNA reads TGTGCCATCAGTGAGCTGACAGGGATGAACACTGAAGCTTTCTTT. Protein: CAISELTGMNTEAFF.

This clone was counted between two and nine times. The chain is built from TRBV5-5 and TRBJ2-4, with no clear D. Germline loops: CDR1 SGHKS, CDR2 YYEKEE (reference sequence). The CDR3 totals 13 residues. Deletions cut 0 bases from V and 6 bases from J, with 7 bases between. The CDR3 nucleotides are TGTGCCAGCAGCTTGGTGACGGGAAACATTCAGTACTTC. Its protein product is CASSLVTGNIQYF.

This clone came up a few times. The sample has other DNA sequences that encode this CDR3 too. The chain couples TRBV30 to TRBJ1-3, with unresolved D. Per germline, CDR1 GTSNPN and CDR2 SVGIG (reference sequence). Between the trimmed V and J ends, which lost 2 bases and 0 bases, there was a span of 8 bases. The CDR3 has 14 amino acids. CDR3 residues: CAWSRGGSGNTIYF. The CDR3 coding sequence is TGTGCCTGGAGTAGAGGAGGCTCTGGAAACACCATATATTTT.